Sequencing of this T cell receptor beta chain was carried out in a study of T cell responses to AZD1222 COVID-19 vaccine. General study points: Only a handful of individuals given AZD1222 were seropositive at baseline. Among spike-specific TCRs, nearly half reportedly target unmutated variant regions. Possibly, clonal diversity was underestimated; donors were largely white British and included more females. It was only after the peak T cell response that any repertoires were sampled.

Germline lookup yields CDR1 MNHEY and CDR2 SMNVEV (reference sequence). Between the trimmed V and J ends, which lost 6 bases and 4 bases, there was a span of 15 bases. The CDR3 sequence is 15 residues long. Clones were read by immunoSEQ multiplex PCR, and TCRdb kept only the in-frame ones, dropping some. The sample lists about 150,000 clones; 85% to 95% were seen once. On this clone itself: The antigen remains undetermined.

The chain employs TRBV27 and TRBJ2-2, with D perhaps matching TRBD2 (6 bases). Here the sequenced sample was peripheral blood, taken on day 0 of AZD1222 vaccination. The clonotype originates from an adult in good health. The CDR3 spells CASRAAGWITGELFF. The CDR3, as DNA: TGTGCCAGCAGAGCTGCGGGATGGATCACCGGGGAGCTGTTTTTT.